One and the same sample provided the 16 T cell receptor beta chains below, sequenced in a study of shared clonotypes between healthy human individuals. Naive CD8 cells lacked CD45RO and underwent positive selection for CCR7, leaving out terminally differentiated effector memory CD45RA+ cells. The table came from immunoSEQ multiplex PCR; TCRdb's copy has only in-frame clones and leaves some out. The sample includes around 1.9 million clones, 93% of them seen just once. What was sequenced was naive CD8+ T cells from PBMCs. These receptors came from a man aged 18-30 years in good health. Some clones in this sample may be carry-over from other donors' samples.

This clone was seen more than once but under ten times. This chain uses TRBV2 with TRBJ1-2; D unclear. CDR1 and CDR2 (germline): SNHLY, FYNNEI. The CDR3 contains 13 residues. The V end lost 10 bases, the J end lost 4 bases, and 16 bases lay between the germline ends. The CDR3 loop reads CATWTVRGYGYTF. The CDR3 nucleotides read TGTGCCACATGGACGGTTCGGGGCTATGGCTACACCTTC.

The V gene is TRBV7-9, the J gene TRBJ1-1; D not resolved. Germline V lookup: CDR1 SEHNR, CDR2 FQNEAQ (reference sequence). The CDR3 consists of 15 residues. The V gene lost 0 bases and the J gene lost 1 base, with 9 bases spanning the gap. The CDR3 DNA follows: TGTGCCAGCAGCTTAGCCCGGCGGGCGAACACTGAAGCTTTCTTT. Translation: CASSLARRANTEAFF.

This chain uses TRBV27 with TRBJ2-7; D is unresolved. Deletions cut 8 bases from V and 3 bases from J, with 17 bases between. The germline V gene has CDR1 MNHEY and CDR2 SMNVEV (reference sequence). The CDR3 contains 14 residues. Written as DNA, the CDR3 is TGTGCCAGCGCCCTATCCCCGGTGAGCTACGAGCAGTACTTC. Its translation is CASALSPVSYEQYF.

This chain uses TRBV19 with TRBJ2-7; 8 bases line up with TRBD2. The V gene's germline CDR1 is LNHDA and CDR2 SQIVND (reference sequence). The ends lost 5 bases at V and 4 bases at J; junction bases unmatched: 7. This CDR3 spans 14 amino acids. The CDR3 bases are TGTGCCAGTAGTTGGCGGGGGGCGTCGTACGAGCAGTACTTC. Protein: CASSWRGASYEQYF.

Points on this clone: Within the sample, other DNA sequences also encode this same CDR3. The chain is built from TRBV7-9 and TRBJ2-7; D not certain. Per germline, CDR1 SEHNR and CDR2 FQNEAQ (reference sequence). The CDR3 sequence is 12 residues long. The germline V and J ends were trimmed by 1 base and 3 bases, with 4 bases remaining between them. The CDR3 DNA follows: TGTGCCAGCAGCTTAGGGTACTACGAGCAGTACTTC. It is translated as CASSLGYYEQYF.

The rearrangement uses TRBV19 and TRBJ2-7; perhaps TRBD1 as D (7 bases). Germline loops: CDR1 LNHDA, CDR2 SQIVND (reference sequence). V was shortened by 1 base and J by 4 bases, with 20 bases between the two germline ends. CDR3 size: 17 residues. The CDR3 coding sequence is TGTGCCAGTAGTATAGGTGGAGGAGGGGACAGCCTTTACGAGCAGTACTTC. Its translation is CASSIGGGGDSLYEQYF. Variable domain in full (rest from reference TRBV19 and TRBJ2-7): DGGITQSPKYLFRKEGQNVTLSCEQNLNHDAMYWYRQDPGQGLRLIYYSQIVNDFQKGDIAEGYSVSREKKESFPLTVTSAQKNPTAFYLCASSIGGGGDSLYEQYFGPGTRLTVT.

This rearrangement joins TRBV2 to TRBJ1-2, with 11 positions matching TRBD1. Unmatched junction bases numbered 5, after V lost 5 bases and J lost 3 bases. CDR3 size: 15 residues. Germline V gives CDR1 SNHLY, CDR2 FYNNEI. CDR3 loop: CASSTDRGRDYGYTF. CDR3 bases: TGTGCCAGCAGTACGGACAGGGGGCGCGACTATGGCTACACCTTC.

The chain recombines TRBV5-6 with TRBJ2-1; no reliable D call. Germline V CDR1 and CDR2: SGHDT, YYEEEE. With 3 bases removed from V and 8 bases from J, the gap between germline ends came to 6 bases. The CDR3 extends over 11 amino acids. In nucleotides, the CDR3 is TGTGCCAGCAGCTGGGCGGATGAGCAGTTCTTC. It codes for CASSWADEQFF.

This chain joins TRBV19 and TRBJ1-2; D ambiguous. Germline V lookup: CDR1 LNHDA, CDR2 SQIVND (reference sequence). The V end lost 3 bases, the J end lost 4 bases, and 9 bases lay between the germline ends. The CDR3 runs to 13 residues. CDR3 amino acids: CASSIGAFYGYTF. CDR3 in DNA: TGTGCCAGTAGTATTGGAGCGTTCTATGGCTACACCTTC. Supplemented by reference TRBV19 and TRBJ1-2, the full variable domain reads DGGITQSPKYLFRKEGQNVTLSCEQNLNHDAMYWYRQDPGQGLRLIYYSQIVNDFQKGDIAEGYSVSREKKESFPLTVTSAQKNPTAFYLCASSIGAFYGYTFGSGTRLTVV.

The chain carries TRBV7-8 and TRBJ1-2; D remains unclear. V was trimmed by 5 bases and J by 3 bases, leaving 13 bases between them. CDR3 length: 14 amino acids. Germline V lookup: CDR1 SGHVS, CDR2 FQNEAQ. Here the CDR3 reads CASSPRLEYYGYTF. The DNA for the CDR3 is TGTGCCAGCAGCCCCAGGCTTGAGTACTATGGCTACACCTTC.

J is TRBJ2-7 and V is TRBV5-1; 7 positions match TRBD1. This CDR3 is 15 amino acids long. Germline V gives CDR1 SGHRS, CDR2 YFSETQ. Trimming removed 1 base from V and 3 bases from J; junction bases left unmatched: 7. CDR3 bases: TGCGCCAGCAGCTTGTCTACGGGACAGAACTACGAGCAGTACTTC. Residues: CASSLSTGQNYEQYF.

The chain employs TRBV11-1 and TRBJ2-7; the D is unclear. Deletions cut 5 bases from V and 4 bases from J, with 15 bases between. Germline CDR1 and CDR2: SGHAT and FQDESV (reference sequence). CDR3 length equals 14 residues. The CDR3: CASSRPGESYEQYF. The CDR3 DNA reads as TGTGCCAGCAGCCGCCCCGGAGAGTCGTACGAGCAGTACTTC.

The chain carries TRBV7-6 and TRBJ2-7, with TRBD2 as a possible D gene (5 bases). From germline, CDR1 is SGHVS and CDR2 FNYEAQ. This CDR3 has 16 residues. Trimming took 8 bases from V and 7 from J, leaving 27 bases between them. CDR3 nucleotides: TGTGCCAGCTCGGACGGGTCTGAGAACCTCTCGGGAGAGCAGTACTTC. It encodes CASSDGSENLSGEQYF. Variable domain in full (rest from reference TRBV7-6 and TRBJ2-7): GAGVSQSPRYKVTKRGQDVALRCDPISGHVSLYWYRQALGQGPEFLTYFNYEAQQDKSGLPNDRFSAERPEGSISTLTIQRTEQRDSAMYRCASSDGSENLSGEQYFGPGTRLTVT.

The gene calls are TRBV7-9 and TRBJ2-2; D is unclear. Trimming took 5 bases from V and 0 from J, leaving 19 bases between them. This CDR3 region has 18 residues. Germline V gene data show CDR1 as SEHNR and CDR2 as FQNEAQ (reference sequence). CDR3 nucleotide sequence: TGTGCCAGCAGCCAGATTCAACTCACCCTTCCGAACACCGGGGAGCTGTTTTTT. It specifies CASSQIQLTLPNTGELFF.

CDR3 region: CASSFRVGELFF. For the CDR3, the DNA is TGTGCCAGCAGCTTCAGGGTCGGGGAGCTGTTTTTT. The rearrangement joins TRBV7-6 to TRBJ2-2, with D perhaps TRBD1 (5 bases). Trimming took 3 bases from V and 7 from J, leaving 6 bases between them. Germline V gene data show CDR1 as SGHVS and CDR2 as FNYEAQ. The CDR3 is 12 residues long.

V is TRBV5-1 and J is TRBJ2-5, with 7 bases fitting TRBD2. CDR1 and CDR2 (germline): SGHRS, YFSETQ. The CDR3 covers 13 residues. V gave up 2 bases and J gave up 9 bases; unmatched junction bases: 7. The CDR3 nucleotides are TGCGCCAGCAGCTTAGCGGGGACCGGGGCCCAGTACTTC. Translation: CASSLAGTGAQYF. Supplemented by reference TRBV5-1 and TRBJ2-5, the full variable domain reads KAGVTQTPRYLIKTRGQQVTLSCSPISGHRSVSWYQQTPGQGLQFLFEYFSETQRNKGNFPGRFSGRQFSNSRSEMNVSTLELGDSALYLCASSLAGTGAQYFGPGTRLLVL.